The 24 T cell receptor beta chains presented below share a single source sample, sequenced in a study of blood T cells in healthy people across ages. Together with a sample-barcoded 5' primer, a J-beta primer mix was included in a second PCR lasting roughly 6 to 12 cycles. TCRdb recomputed calls from the 5' RACE reads with MiXCR, one row per CDR3 protein. The sample yields about 670,000 distinct CDR3 sequences, roughly two fifths seen once. Sequencing input: blood. The receptor source for this set is a man aged 80 or over in good health.

This clonotype has only a few counts. The chain links TRBV6-6 to TRBJ2-1, with unresolved D. Matching the DNA end better, TRBJ2-7 makes the J call doubtful. In germline, CDR1 is MNHNY, CDR2 SVGAGI (reference sequence). This CDR3 is built from 12 residues. The CDR3 coding sequence is TGTGCCAGCAGTTATAACCTCAATGAGCAGTACTTC. As protein: CASSYNLNEQYF.

The chain employs TRBV20-1 and TRBJ2-7; the match to TRBD2 covers 8 bases. The CDR3 has 15 residues. Germline V gives CDR1 DFQATT, CDR2 SNEGSKA (reference sequence). V was clipped by 3 bases and J by 1 base; unmatched bases: 8. The DNA of the CDR3 is TGCAGTGCTAGCCTCGTACTAGCGGCTTCCTACGAGCAGTACTTC. Protein sequence: CSASLVLAASYEQYF.

The chain joins TRBV7-9 to TRBJ1-1; D not resolved. Deletions cut 1 base from V and 1 base from J, with 10 bases between. CDR1 is SEHNR and CDR2 is FQNEAQ in the germline V gene (reference sequence). CDR3 length: 15 residues. DNA of the CDR3: TGTGCCAGCAGCTTAGGACTCGGCTGGAACACTGAAGCTTTCTTT. The encoded protein is CASSLGLGWNTEAFF.

This clonotype was picked up a small number of times. This chain links TRBV6-6 with TRBJ1-1; D perhaps matches TRBD1 (5 bases). Trimming cost V 2 bases and J 2 bases, with 9 bases left between them. This CDR3 spans 14 amino acids. The germline gives CDR1 MNHNY, CDR2 SVGAGI (reference sequence). This CDR3 reads CASSYPQENTEAFF. The CDR3 bases are TGTGCCAGCAGTTACCCACAGGAAAACACTGAAGCTTTCTTT.

This clonotype appeared a few times. Just one base apart from a much larger clone, this may be a read error. The chain couples TRBV29-1 to TRBJ1-6, with 7 nucleotides matching TRBD1. CDR1 and CDR2 (germline): SQVTM, ANQGSEA. Germline trimming cut 7 bases from V and 7 bases from J; bases unmatched to any gene: 7. The CDR3 loop spans 13 amino acids. The CDR3 protein is CSGGDSRNSPLHF. The CDR3 DNA sequence: TGCAGCGGGGGGGACAGCCGGAATTCACCCCTCCACTTT.

This clonotype was seen only a few times. The chain carries TRBV30 and TRBJ2-5; tentative D call: TRBD2 (6 bases). CDR1 is GTSNPN, CDR2 SVGIG, per germline (reference sequence). The CDR3 runs to 13 residues. V lost 3 bases to trimming and J lost 7 bases, with 15 bases between them. CDR3 residues: CAWSLGDSTTQYF. CDR3 nucleotides: TGTGCCTGGAGCCTTGGGGACTCAACGACCCAGTACTTC.

This clonotype has a handful of counts. The CDR3 DNA sequence: TGTGCCAGCAGGGAAGGGGCCTCTAGCACAGATACGCAGTATTTT. It yields the protein CASREGASSTDTQYF. V and J are TRBV7-2 and TRBJ2-3; D might be TRBD1 (5 bases). Germline V CDR1 and CDR2: SGHTA, FQGNSA. The V and J ends lost 6 bases and 0 bases respectively, with 13 bases between them. The CDR3 totals 15 residues.

The chain links TRBV20-1 to TRBJ2-1; 8 bases agree with TRBD2. CDR3 length: 17 residues. Trimming removed 6 bases from V and 5 bases from J; junction bases left unmatched: 18. CDR1 is DFQATT and CDR2 is SNEGSKA in the germline V gene (reference sequence). The DNA for the CDR3 is TGCAGTGCCGACAGCGGGAGTTTATGGGGTCCTAACAATGAGCAGTTCTTC. It encodes CSADSGSLWGPNNEQFF.

The J gene is TRBJ2-5, the V gene TRBV27; 10 positions match TRBD2. The trim removed 6 bases at V and 5 bases at J, leaving 6 bases unmatched. Germline loops: CDR1 MNHEY, CDR2 SMNVEV (reference sequence). There are 14 residues in the CDR3. CDR3 protein: CASRLAGKEETQYF. Here the CDR3 DNA reads TGTGCCAGCAGACTAGCGGGGAAAGAGGAGACCCAGTACTTC.

Only one count was recorded for this clonotype. The junction shows a germline mismatch at one end, possibly a read error. The rearrangement joins TRBV12-3 or TRBV12-4 to TRBJ2-5; TRBD1 agrees at 7 bases. CDR3 size: 15 residues. The CDR3 DNA is TGTGCCAGCGGTTTAACGGGACAGAGCCAAGAGACCCAGTACTTC. Amino acid sequence: CASGLTGQSQETQYF.

CDR3 amino acids: CSALPDTPYEQYF. In nucleotides, the CDR3 is TGCAGTGCCCTCCCCGACACTCCCTACGAGCAGTACTTC. The J gene is TRBJ2-7, the V gene TRBV20-1, with D unclear. Germline V gives CDR1 DFQATT, CDR2 SNEGSKA (reference sequence). The CDR3 has 13 amino acids. The germline V and J ends were trimmed by 6 bases and 2 bases, with 14 bases remaining between them.

This clonotype appeared a few times. This rearrangement joins TRBV5-1 to TRBJ2-5, with 8 nucleotides matching TRBD2. The junction had 16 bases not matched to a gene; V was cut back by 4 bases and J by 5 bases. The CDR3 length is 17 residues. Germline loops: CDR1 SGHRS, CDR2 YFSETQ. The chain's CDR3 is CASSIDLLAAGGETQYF. In DNA, the CDR3 is TGCGCCAGCAGCATTGACTTACTAGCGGCAGGAGGGGAGACCCAGTACTTC.

In this sample, this clonotype turned up a few times. The rearrangement uses TRBV27 and TRBJ2-1; 10 bases line up with TRBD1. The CDR3 has 13 amino acids. Germline CDR1 MNHEY, CDR2 SMNVEV (reference sequence). Unmatched junction bases numbered 5, after V lost 10 bases and J lost 5 bases. The CDR3 sequence is CATGQGGNNEQFF. The DNA for the CDR3 is TGTGCCACCGGACAGGGGGGGAACAATGAGCAGTTCTTC.

The chain links TRBV20-1 to TRBJ2-7; tentative D call: TRBD2 (6 bases). Per germline, CDR1 DFQATT and CDR2 SNEGSKA (reference sequence). There are 13 residues in the CDR3. With 1 base removed from V and 1 base from J, the gap between germline ends came to 8 bases. The DNA for the CDR3 is TGCAGTGCTAGAGGCGGGGTATCCTACGAGCAGTACTTC. Amino acids: CSARGGVSYEQYF.

The chain's CDR3 is CASSLGTPAANSPLHF. In DNA, the CDR3 is TGTGCCAGCAGCCTTGGGACACCGGCGGCGAATTCACCCCTCCACTTT. The rearrangement links TRBV5-6 to TRBJ1-6; tentative D call: TRBD1 (6 bases). V was trimmed by 4 bases and J by 7 bases, leaving 18 bases between them. The CDR3 sequence is 16 residues long. Germline values: CDR1 SGHDT, CDR2 YYEEEE.

In this sample, this clonotype turned up a few times. The genes are TRBV5-1 and TRBJ2-3; D perhaps matches TRBD2 (5 bases). With 1 base removed from V and 0 bases from J, the gap between germline ends came to 12 bases. CDR1 and CDR2 from the germline V gene are SGHRS and YFSETQ. This CDR3 has 16 amino acids. Written as DNA, the CDR3 is TGCGCCAGCAGCTTGATGTTAAGCGGTAGCACAGATACGCAGTATTTT. The encoded protein is CASSLMLSGSTDTQYF.

The chain is built from TRBV7-2 and TRBJ2-5; 7 nucleotides line up with TRBD1. The V gene end was trimmed by 1 base and the J gene end by 3 bases; junction bases not matched to a gene: 5. The CDR3 totals 15 residues. Germline CDR1 SGHTA, CDR2 FQGNSA. This CDR3 is CASSLGGQTEETQYF. The DNA for the CDR3 is TGTGCCAGCAGCTTAGGGGGACAGACCGAAGAGACCCAGTACTTC.

This clonotype has only one observation. J is TRBJ2-7 and V is TRBV20-1; 8 bases map to TRBD1. V was clipped by 4 bases and J by 5 bases; unmatched bases: 4. The germline CDR1 and CDR2 sequences are DFQATT and SNEGSKA (reference sequence). The CDR3 is made up of 12 amino acids. Written as DNA, the CDR3 is TGCAGTGCTAAGGGACAGGAGGACGAGCAGTACTTC. It encodes CSAKGQEDEQYF.

The CDR3 coding sequence is TGCGCCAGCAGCTTGGGAGCCCTCACAGATACGCAGTATTTT. Amino acids: CASSLGALTDTQYF. This rearrangement joins TRBV5-1 to TRBJ2-3; D remains unclear. V lost 0 bases and J lost 2, with 7 bases in between. The CDR3 is 14 amino acids. Germline V CDR1 and CDR2: SGHRS, YFSETQ.

This clonotype was observed a few times. The rearrangement links TRBV4-3 to TRBJ2-1; D possibly matches TRBD1 or TRBD2 (5 bases each). Gene TRBJ2-7 matches the end of the DNA better, so the J call may be wrong. CDR1 LGHNA and CDR2 YSLEER come from the germline V gene. This CDR3 has 16 amino acids. CDR3 protein: CASSSNWGSSYNEQYF. The CDR3 DNA follows: TGCGCCAGCAGCTCCAACTGGGGGAGCTCCTACAATGAGCAGTACTTC.

On this clonotype: It may be a read error: a sequence one base away is much more abundant. For the CDR3, the DNA is TGTGCCAGCAAGGGGACAGTTAATGAAAAACTGTTTTTT. Its protein product is CASKGTVNEKLFF. The V gene is TRBV6-5, the J gene TRBJ1-4; 7 nucleotides line up with TRBD1. V was clipped by 7 bases and J by 4 bases; unmatched bases: 3. This CDR3 contains 13 residues. Germline V gives CDR1 MNHEY, CDR2 SVGAGI.

This sequence joins TRBV6-5 and TRBJ2-3, with 7 bases matching TRBD2. Trimming cost V 2 bases and J 5 bases; bases outside gene matches: 7. CDR1 is MNHEY and CDR2 is SVGAGI in the germline V gene. The CDR3 runs to 15 residues. The CDR3 DNA reads TGTGCCAGCAGTTACGCGGGGGTTGCGGGAGATACGCAGTATTTT. Translated: CASSYAGVAGDTQYF.

The J gene is TRBJ2-5, the V gene TRBV12-3 or TRBV12-4, with D perhaps TRBD1 (5 bases). Trimming pared 2 bases from V and 4 bases from J, leaving 20 bases between. The CDR3 totals 17 residues. In DNA form, the CDR3 reads TGTGCCAGCAGTTTAAGTATGACAGTCCGATCGGGAGAGACCCAGTACTTC. Protein sequence: CASSLSMTVRSGETQYF.

V is TRBV7-2 and J is TRBJ2-1, with D hard to call. The V and J ends lost 6 bases and 0 bases respectively, with 15 bases between them. CDR3 size: 16 residues. Germline CDR1 is SGHTA and CDR2 is FQGNSA. The CDR3 reads CASSPYGVLSYNEQFF. The CDR3 bases are TGTGCCAGCAGTCCATATGGGGTACTCTCCTACAATGAGCAGTTCTTC.